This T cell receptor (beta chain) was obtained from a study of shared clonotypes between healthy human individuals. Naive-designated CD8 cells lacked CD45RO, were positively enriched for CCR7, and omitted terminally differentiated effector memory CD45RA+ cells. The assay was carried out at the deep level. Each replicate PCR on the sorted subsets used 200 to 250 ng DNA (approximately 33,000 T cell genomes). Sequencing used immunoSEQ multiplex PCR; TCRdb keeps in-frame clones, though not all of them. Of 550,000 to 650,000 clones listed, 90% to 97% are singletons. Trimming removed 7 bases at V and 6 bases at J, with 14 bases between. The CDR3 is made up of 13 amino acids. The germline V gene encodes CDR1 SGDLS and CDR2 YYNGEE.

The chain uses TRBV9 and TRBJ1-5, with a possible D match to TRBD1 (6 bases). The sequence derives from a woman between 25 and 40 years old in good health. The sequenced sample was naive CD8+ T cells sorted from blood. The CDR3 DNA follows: TGTGCCAGCGGCACAGGGTACGCTCAGCCCCAGCATTTT. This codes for CASGTGYAQPQHF.